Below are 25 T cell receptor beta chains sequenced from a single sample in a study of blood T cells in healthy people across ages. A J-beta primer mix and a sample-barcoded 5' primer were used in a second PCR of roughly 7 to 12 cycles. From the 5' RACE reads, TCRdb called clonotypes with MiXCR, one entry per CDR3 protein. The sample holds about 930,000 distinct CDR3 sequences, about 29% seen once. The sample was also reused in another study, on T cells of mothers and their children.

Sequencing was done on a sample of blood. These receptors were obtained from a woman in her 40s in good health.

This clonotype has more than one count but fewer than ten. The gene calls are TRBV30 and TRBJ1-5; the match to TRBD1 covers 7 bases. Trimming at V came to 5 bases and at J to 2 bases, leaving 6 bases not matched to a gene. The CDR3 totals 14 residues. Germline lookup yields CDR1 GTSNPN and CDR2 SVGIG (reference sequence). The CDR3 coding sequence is TGTGCCTGGTCCGGGACAGTGGGCAATCAGCCCCAGCATTTT. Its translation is CAWSGTVGNQPQHF. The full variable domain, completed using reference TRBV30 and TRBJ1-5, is SQTIHQWPATLVQPVGSPLSLECTVEGTSNPNLYWYRQAAGRGLQLLFYSVGIGQISSEVPQNLSASRPQDRQFILSSKKLLLSDSGFYLCAWSGTVGNQPQHFGDGTRLSIL.

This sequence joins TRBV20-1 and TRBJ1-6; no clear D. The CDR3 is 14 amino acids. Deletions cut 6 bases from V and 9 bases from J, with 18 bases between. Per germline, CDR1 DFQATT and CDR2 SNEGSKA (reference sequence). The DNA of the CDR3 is TGCAGTGCCTTCCCACCAACGCTGGGTTCACCCCTCCACTTT. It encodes CSAFPPTLGSPLHF.

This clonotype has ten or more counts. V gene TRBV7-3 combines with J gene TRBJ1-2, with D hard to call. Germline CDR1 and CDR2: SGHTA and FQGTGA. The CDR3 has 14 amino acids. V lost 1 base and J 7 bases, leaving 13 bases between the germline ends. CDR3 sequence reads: CASSLIPGSGGYTF. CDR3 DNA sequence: TGTGCCAGCAGCTTAATTCCCGGGAGCGGTGGCTACACCTTC.

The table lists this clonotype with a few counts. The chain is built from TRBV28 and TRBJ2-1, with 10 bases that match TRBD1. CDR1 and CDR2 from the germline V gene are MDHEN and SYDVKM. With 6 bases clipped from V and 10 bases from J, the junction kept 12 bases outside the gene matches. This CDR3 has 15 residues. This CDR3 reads CASSLPGTGVGEQFF. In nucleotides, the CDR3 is TGTGCCAGCAGCTTACCGGGGACAGGGGTAGGCGAGCAGTTCTTC.

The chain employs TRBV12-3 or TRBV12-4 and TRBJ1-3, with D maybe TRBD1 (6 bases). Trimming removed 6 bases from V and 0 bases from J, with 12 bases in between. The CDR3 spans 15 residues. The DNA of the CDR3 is TGTGCCAGCAGGTGGACAGTGGTCTCTGGAAACACCATATATTTT. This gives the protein CASRWTVVSGNTIYF.

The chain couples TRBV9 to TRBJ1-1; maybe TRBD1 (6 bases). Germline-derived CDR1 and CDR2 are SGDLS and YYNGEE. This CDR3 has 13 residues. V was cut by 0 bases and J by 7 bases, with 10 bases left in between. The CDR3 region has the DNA TGTGCCAGCAGCGTAGGGACAGAGAATGAAGCTTTCTTT. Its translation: CASSVGTENEAFF.

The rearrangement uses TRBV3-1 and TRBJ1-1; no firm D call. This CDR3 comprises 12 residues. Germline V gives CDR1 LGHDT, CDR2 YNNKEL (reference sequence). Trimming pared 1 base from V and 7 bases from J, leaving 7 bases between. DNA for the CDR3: TGTGCCAGCAGCCAAGGGGCGTTTGAAGCTTTCTTT. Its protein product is CASSQGAFEAFF. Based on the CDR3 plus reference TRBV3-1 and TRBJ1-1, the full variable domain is DTAVSQTPKYLVTQMGNDKSIKCEQNLGHDTMYWYKQDSKKFLKIMFSYNNKELIINETVPNRFSPKSPDKAHLNLHINSLELGDSAVYFCASSQGAFEAFFGQGTRLTVV.

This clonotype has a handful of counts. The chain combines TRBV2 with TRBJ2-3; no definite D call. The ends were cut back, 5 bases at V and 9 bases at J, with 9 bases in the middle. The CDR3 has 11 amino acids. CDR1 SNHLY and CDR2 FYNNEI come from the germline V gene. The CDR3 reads CASSFKVTQYF. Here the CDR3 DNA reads TGTGCCAGCAGTTTTAAAGTCACGCAGTATTTT.

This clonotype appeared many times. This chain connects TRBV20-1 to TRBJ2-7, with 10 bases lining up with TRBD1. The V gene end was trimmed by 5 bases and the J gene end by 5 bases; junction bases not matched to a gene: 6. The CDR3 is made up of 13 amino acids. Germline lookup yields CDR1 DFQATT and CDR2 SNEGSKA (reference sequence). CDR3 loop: CSALPGTGDEQYF. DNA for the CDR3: TGCAGTGCTCTTCCCGGGACAGGGGACGAGCAGTACTTC.

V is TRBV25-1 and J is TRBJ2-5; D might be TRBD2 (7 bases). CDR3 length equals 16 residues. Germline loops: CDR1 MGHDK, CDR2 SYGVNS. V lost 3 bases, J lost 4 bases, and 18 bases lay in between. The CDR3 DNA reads TGTGCCAGCAGTGACGGGGGGTCGACAGGTACAGAGACCCAGTACTTC. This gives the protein CASSDGGSTGTETQYF.

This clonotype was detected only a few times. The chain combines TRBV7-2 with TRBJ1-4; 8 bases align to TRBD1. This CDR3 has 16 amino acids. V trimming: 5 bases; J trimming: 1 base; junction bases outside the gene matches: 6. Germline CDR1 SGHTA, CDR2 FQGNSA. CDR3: CASSLRGLGTNEKLFF. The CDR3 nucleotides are TGTGCCAGCAGCCTCAGGGGGCTAGGAACTAATGAAAAACTGTTTTTT.

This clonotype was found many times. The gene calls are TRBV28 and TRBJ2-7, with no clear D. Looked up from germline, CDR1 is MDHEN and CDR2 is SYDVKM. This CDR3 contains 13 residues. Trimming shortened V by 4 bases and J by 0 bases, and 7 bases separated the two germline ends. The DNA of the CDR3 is TGTGCCAGCAGTTCCCCAGGCTCCTACGAGCAGTACTTC. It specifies CASSSPGSYEQYF.

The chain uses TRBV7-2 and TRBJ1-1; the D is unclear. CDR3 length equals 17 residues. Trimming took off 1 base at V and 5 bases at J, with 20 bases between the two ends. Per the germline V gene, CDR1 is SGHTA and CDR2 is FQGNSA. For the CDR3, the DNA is TGTGCCAGCAGCTTAGGGTTGTCGGGATTTCGCATGACTGAAGCTTTCTTT. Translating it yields CASSLGLSGFRMTEAFF.

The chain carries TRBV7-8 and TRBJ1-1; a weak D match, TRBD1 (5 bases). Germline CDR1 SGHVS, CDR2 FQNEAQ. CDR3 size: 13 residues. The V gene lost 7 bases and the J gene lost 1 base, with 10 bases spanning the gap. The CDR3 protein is CASILRGNTEAFF. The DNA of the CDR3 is TGTGCCAGCATCCTTAGGGGGAACACTGAAGCTTTCTTT.

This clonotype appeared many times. The CDR3 coding sequence is TGTGCCATCAGTCCCGATGCGAACTATGGCTACACCTTC. Amino acid sequence: CAISPDANYGYTF. The V gene is TRBV10-3, the J gene TRBJ1-2; D is undetermined. Germline lookup yields CDR1 ENHRY and CDR2 SYGVKD. CDR3 size: 13 residues. V was cut by 5 bases and J by 2 bases, with 9 bases left in between.

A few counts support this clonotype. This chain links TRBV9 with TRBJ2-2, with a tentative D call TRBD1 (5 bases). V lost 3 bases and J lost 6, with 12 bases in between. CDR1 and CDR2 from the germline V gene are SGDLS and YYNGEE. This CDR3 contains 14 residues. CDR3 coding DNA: TGTGCCAGCAGCGAAGACATAGGGGCCGGGGAGCTGTTTTTT. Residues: CASSEDIGAGELFF.

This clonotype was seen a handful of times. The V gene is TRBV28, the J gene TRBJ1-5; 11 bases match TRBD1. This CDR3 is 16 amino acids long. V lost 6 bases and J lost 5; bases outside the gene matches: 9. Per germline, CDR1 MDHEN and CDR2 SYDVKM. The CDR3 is CASSPRTGGEYQPQHF. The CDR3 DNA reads TGTGCCAGCAGCCCCAGGACAGGGGGCGAATATCAGCCCCAGCATTTT.

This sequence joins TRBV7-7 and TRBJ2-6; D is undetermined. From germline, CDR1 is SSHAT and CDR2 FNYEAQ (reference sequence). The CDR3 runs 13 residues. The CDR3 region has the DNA TGTGCTGGCAGCTTACCTGGGGCCAACGTCCTGACTTTC. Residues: CAGSLPGANVLTF.

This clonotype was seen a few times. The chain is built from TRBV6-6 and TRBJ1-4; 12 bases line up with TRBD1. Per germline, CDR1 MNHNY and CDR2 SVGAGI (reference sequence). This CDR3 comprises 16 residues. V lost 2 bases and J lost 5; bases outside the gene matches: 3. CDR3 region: CASSYRGQGANEKLFF. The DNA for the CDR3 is TGTGCCAGCAGTTACAGGGGACAGGGGGCGAATGAAAAACTGTTTTTT.

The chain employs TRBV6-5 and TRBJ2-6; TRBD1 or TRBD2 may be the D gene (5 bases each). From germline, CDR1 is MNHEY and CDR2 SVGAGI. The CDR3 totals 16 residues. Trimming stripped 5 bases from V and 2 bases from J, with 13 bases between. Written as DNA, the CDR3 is TGTGCCAGCAGTCCCCAGGGAGTTGCTGGGGCCAACGTCCTGACTTTC. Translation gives CASSPQGVAGANVLTF.

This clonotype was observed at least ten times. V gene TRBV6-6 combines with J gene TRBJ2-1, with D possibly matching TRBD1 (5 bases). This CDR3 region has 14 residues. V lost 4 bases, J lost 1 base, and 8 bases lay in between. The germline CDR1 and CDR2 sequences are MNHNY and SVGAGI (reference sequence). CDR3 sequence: CASSWAGSYNEQFF. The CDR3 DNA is TGTGCCAGCAGTTGGGCAGGGTCCTACAATGAGCAGTTCTTC.

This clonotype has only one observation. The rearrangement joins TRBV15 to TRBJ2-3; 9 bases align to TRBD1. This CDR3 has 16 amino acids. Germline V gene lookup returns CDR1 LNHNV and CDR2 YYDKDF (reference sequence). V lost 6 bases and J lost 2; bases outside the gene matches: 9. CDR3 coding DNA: TGTGCCACCAGGAGGACAGGGGAGGTGGTCACAGATACGCAGTATTTT. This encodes CATRRTGEVVTDTQYF.

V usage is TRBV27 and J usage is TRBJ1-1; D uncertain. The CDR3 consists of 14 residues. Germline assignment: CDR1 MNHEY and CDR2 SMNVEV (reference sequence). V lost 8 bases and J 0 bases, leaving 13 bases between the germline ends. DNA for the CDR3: TGTGCCAGCCGCCCGGGTAGCTTGAACACTGAAGCTTTCTTT. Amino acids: CASRPGSLNTEAFF.

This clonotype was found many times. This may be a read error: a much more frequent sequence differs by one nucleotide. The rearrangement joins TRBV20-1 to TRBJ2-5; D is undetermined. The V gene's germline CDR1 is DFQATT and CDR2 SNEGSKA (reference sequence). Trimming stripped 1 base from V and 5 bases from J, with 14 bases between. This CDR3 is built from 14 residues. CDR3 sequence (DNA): TGCAGTGCTAGAGGGTCGGTAGGGTGGGAGACCCAGTACTTC. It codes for CSARGSVGWETQYF.

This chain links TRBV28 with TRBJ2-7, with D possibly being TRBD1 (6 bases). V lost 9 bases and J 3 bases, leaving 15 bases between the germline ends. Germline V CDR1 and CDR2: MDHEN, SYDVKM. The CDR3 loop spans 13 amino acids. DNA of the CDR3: TGTGCCAGTTCCGGGACACCCAACTACGAGCAGTACTTC. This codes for CASSGTPNYEQYF.